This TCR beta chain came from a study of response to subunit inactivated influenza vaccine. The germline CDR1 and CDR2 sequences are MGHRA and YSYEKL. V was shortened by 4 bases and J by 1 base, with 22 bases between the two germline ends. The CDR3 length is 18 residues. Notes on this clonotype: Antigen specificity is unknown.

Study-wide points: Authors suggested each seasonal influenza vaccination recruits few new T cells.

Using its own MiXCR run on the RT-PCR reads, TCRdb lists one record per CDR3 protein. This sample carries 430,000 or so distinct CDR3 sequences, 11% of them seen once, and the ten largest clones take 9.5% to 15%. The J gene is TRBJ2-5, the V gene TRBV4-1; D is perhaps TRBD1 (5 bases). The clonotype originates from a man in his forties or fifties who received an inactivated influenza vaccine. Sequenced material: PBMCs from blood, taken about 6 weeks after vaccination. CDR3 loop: CASSRNTPGSTSQETQYF. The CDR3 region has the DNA TGCGCCAGCAGCCGCAATACTCCAGGGTCAACGTCCCAAGAGACCCAGTACTTC.